Reported below is one TCR beta chain. The specificity of this receptor is unknown. The input lacks base qualities; no much larger clone sits a single base away. Libraries were built with 5' RACE. Reads for this sample came from an Illumina HiSeq 2500. A second PCR of about 6 to 11 cycles was performed with a sample-barcoded 5' primer and a J-beta primer mix. A template-switch 5' adaptor carrying 12 random nucleotides introduced a unique molecular identifier onto each TCR beta cDNA molecule. Each sample yielded at least 2.5 million CDR3-containing paired-end reads. First-strand cDNA synthesis was performed from all RNA using the Mint cDNA synthesis kit, with priming by a TRBC-specific oligonucleotide. After uracil-DNA glycosylase treatment, a first 18-cycle PCR used universal primers M1SS and BC2_uni_R on all cDNA. Per the authors' processing: For normalization, 1 million high-quality reads were randomly selected from each sample, with every read carrying a distinct molecular identifier. Instead of being binned into consensus sequences, reads with shared molecular identifiers were discarded. CDR3 identification, clonotype clustering and error correction used MiTCR with a Q25 quality threshold and the strictest error-elimination algorithm. Lower-bound total TCR beta diversity was estimated with a nonparametric unseen species model using Euler transformation. TCRdb redid the processing of the public reads, applying fastp at Q25 and MiXCR, and retained in-frame beta chains. Entries are consolidated by CDR3 protein sequence, retaining the most common genes and DNA. The V and J calls here are based on TCRdb, not the publication. The sample table records just over 1 million distinct CDR3 sequences; more than 40% of these occur just once. Of the sample, approximately 20% falls within the top ten clones.

Systemically healthy Caucasian individuals from Russia, around 38 in total and aged roughly 6 to 100 years, were included as donors. Around 10 milliliters of peripheral blood were collected from each donor into EDTA-treated Vacutainer tubes. Ficoll-Paque density-gradient centrifugation was used to isolate PBMCs, with at least 7 million per sample. Trizol reagent was used to extract total RNA from PBMCs, with at least 5 micrograms per sample. For every donor, an aliquot of PBMCs went through flow cytometry to measure the percentages of naive CD45RAhigh/CD27high T cells. This record belongs to a study of blood T cells in healthy people across ages (dated by TCRdb to the mid-2010s). Describing the broader study: Template switching captured roughly one uniquely barcoded TCR beta cDNA molecule per two T cells in model experiments. Using deep sequencing normalized with unique cDNA molecular identifiers, the study measured how TCR beta repertoire diversity changes with age. The donors were split into four age groups: young (average 16 years), middle-aged (39), aged (about 62) and long-lived (approximately 80). Two additional independent replicas of 1 million unique cDNA reads from the same blood draw were analyzed for two donors (one aged 18 to 30 and one aged 80 or older). To avoid experimental bias, donors of different ages were spread randomly across the sequencing lanes. The full study reports these points: The long-lived group showed more naive CD4+ T cells, fewer expanded clones and increased TCR diversity than the aged group, suggesting age selection. Because the CMV infection status of the donors was unknown, age-related changes in expanded clonotypes may potentially have been confounded. A strong correlation was found between observed TCR beta diversity and the percentage of naive T cells measured by flow cytometry. Because profiling used bulk unsorted PBMCs, naive and antigen-experienced compartments could not be compared conclusively. Total diversity estimates from one million sequenced T cells were considered lower bounds and underestimates. Observed TCR beta diversity per million T cells fell roughly linearly with age, and a significant reduction was already apparent by age around 44.

As encoded in the germline V gene, CDR1 is MNHEY while CDR2 is SVGAGI. The cysteine opens and the phenylalanine closes a CDR3 of 15 amino acids. Only the CDR3 part of the read is kept: 45 bases, read in frame from the first base. V is pruned by 2 bases and J by 0 bases, leaving 4 bases of the junction without a gene match. Sequences were obtained from blood. The clonotype comes from a woman in her sixties in good health. The V and J genes are TRBV6-5 and TRBJ2-7, and 7 bases in between align with TRBD1. The DNA reads as follows: TGTGCCAGCAGTTACGCACAGGGGAGCTCCTACGAGCAGTACTTC. Its protein product is CASSYAQGSSYEQYF.